This T cell receptor beta chain derives from a study of Ad26.COV2.S vaccination and SARS-CoV-2 variants. This sample's treatment: around 19 received Ad26.COV2.S at low or high dose, single or two shots; 5 received placebo; per-sample allocation not given. Collection of samples fell on day 63 after the first vaccine or placebo injection. V was trimmed by 5 bases and J by 3 bases, leaving 14 bases between them. The CDR3 totals 14 residues. Germline CDR1 is SGHTA and CDR2 is FQGNSA. Produced via immunoSEQ multiplex PCR; TCRdb's table is partial and in-frame only. The sample includes 430,000 or so clones, 80% to 95% of them seen just once.

The V and J genes are TRBV7-2 and TRBJ2-7; possible D gene TRBD1, 8 bases. The sequences come from peripheral blood, collected in a trial of Ad26.COV2.S vaccine versus placebo. The sequence was obtained from a person aged 18 to 59 who received the Ad26.COV2.S COVID-19 vaccine or a placebo. The CDR3 sequence: CASSTGGGFYEQYF. CDR3 coding DNA: TGTGCCAGCAGCACAGGGGGGGGTTTCTACGAGCAGTACTTC.